The present T cell receptor beta chain was sequenced within a study of blood T cell repertoires in COVID-19. In the authors' workflow: Reference gene primer amplification gave nucleated cell count estimates. Libraries were prepared by immunoSEQ multiplex PCR; TCRdb keeps only in-frame clonotypes and omits some of them. That table supplies the V and J calls and clone size; D and trimming were determined from the DNA. This sample carries 160,000 or so clones, roughly 89% of them seen once, and the ten largest clones take roughly 3.9%. The J segment lost 1 base and the V segment lost 4 bases, leaving 6 bases of the junction unmatched. The CDR3 is 15 amino acids. Germline V lookup: CDR1 SGHVS, CDR2 FQNEAQ.

This TCR derives from an older woman who had recovered from COVID-19. The sample was peripheral blood. This sequence joins TRBV7-8 and TRBJ2-5, with 7 bases lining up with TRBD2. The CDR3 sequence is CASSSRLARQETQYF. CDR3 coding DNA: TGTGCCAGCAGCTCCCGACTAGCCCGCCAAGAGACCCAGTACTTC.